These 26 T cell receptor beta chains were all obtained from the same sample, sequenced in a study of T cell repertoires in aging, cancer and after chemotherapy. A mixed TRB-A/B primer pool amplified rearranged TRB by multiplex touch-down PCR. MiXCR, applied by TCRdb to the multiplex PCR reads, yields one record per CDR3 protein. The data show about 14,000 distinct CDR3 sequences, around 23% seen once. The template was genomic DNA from peripheral blood, not RNA. The sample consisted of blood. The receptor source for this set is a human donor in good health.

This clonotype came up a few times. V and J are TRBV7-2 and TRBJ1-3; unclear D gene. Germline V lookup: CDR1 SGHTA, CDR2 FQGNSA. Trimming removed 0 bases from V and 0 bases from J, with 12 bases in between. This CDR3 region has 17 residues. The CDR3 DNA reads TGTGCCAGCAGCTTAGCCCCCCCAGGAGCCTCTGGAAACACCATATATTTT. It is translated as CASSLAPPGASGNTIYF.

This clonotype has a handful of counts. The chain is built from TRBV14 and TRBJ1-1; D gene unclear. The V end lost 1 base, the J end lost 10 bases, and 13 bases lay between the germline ends. CDR3 length: 13 residues. Germline assignment: CDR1 SGHDN and CDR2 FVKESK. In nucleotides, the CDR3 is TGTGCCAGCAGCCAAGTCACGTCTGGTCGAGCTTTCTTT. Residues: CASSQVTSGRAFF.

In this sample, this clonotype turned up many times. The V call is TRBV20-1, the J call TRBJ1-2; no clear D gene. Germline lookup yields CDR1 DFQATT and CDR2 SNEGSKA (reference sequence). Trimming removed 0 bases at V and 2 bases at J, with 7 bases between. The CDR3 contains 13 residues. The CDR3 DNA reads as TGCAGTGCTAGAGACAGTTTCAACTATGGCTACACCTTC. Its translation is CSARDSFNYGYTF.

The chain links TRBV7-3 to TRBJ2-3; TRBD1 or TRBD2 may be the D gene (6 bases each). Looked up from germline, CDR1 is SGHTA and CDR2 is FQGTGA. The V and J ends lost 0 bases and 4 bases respectively, with 11 bases between them. There are 15 residues in the CDR3. This CDR3 is CASSLTGGAADTQYF. In DNA form, the CDR3 reads TGTGCCAGCAGCTTAACGGGGGGCGCCGCAGATACGCAGTATTTT.

The chain uses TRBV20-1 and TRBJ1-5; maybe TRBD1 (5 bases). CDR1 is DFQATT, CDR2 SNEGSKA, per germline (reference sequence). V shed 2 bases and J shed 5 bases, with 10 bases lying between them. CDR3 length: 13 amino acids. The CDR3 DNA is TGCAGTGCTAGATACCTCAGGGATCAGCCCCAGCATTTT. Its protein product is CSARYLRDQPQHF.

This clonotype came up a few times. In DNA form, the CDR3 reads TGTGCCAGCTCTGGCTCGGGGTTAGATACGCAGTATTTT. Its translation is CASSGSGLDTQYF. The chain is built from TRBV18 and TRBJ2-3, with D tentatively TRBD2 (5 bases). CDR3 length: 13 residues. Germline CDR1 KGHSH, CDR2 LQKENI. The ends were cut back, 6 bases at V and 5 bases at J, with 12 bases in the middle.

This clonotype was counted only a few times. The rearrangement uses TRBV12-3 or TRBV12-4 and TRBJ2-3, with 7 bases lining up with TRBD1. CDR3 length: 17 residues. Trimming took 4 bases from V and 0 from J; bases not matched to a gene: 10. As DNA, the CDR3 is TGTGCCAGCAGTTCAACGACAGGGCGTCCTAGCACAGATACGCAGTATTTT. This encodes CASSSTTGRPSTDTQYF.

V usage is TRBV7-9 and J usage is TRBJ1-1, with 10 bases identical to TRBD1. The germline CDR1 and CDR2 sequences are SEHNR and FQNEAQ (reference sequence). The CDR3 runs to 15 residues. The V segment lost 5 bases and the J segment 10 bases; nucleotides outside the gene matches: 13. This CDR3 is CASSPDRGHPGGAFF. CDR3 sequence (DNA): TGTGCCAGCAGCCCCGACAGGGGGCACCCCGGGGGAGCTTTCTTT.

This rearrangement joins TRBV7-3 to TRBJ2-5; TRBD2 might be the D (7 bases). The germline V gene has CDR1 SGHTA and CDR2 FQGTGA. V shed 5 bases and J shed 2 bases, with 33 bases lying between them. The CDR3 has 21 amino acids. The CDR3 is CASSPRLRDIGERGLQETQYF. The CDR3 region has the DNA TGTGCCAGCAGCCCCCGATTGCGGGACATCGGGGAGCGGGGACTTCAAGAGACCCAGTACTTC.

The chain couples TRBV20-1 to TRBJ2-7; TRBD2 is a possible D gene (6 bases). Germline CDR1 and CDR2: DFQATT and SNEGSKA (reference sequence). Trimming cost V 3 bases and J 2 bases, with 20 bases left between them. This CDR3 contains 16 residues. The CDR3 bases are TGCAGTGCTAGTGGCTCCGCCTACGGGACTCCCTACGAGCAGTACTTC. Encoded protein: CSASGSAYGTPYEQYF.

V usage is TRBV9 and J usage is TRBJ2-3; D is perhaps TRBD2 (6 bases). CDR1 is SGDLS, CDR2 YYNGEE, per germline. The CDR3 runs 15 residues. The V end lost 0 bases, the J end lost 0 bases, and 8 bases lay between the germline ends. The CDR3 sequence: CASSVGSGSTDTQYF. Written as DNA, the CDR3 is TGTGCCAGCAGCGTAGGTAGCGGCAGCACAGATACGCAGTATTTT. The full variable domain, rest sourced from reference TRBV9 and TRBJ2-3, is DSGVTQTPKHLITATGQRVTLRCSPRSGDLSVYWYQQSLDQGLQFLIQYYNGEERAKGNILERFSAQQFPDLHSELNLSSLELGDSALYFCASSVGSGSTDTQYFGPGTRLTVL.

This clonotype rates as medium-sized. The chain joins TRBV29-1 to TRBJ2-6, with D possibly being TRBD1 (5 bases). The V gene lost 7 bases and the J gene lost 1 base, with 11 bases spanning the gap. The CDR3 extends over 14 amino acids. Germline V gives CDR1 SQVTM, CDR2 ANQGSEA. This CDR3 reads CSATQGSGANVLTF. CDR3 in DNA: TGCAGCGCCACTCAGGGTTCTGGGGCCAACGTCCTGACTTTC. Filled out from reference TRBV29-1 and TRBJ2-6, the complete variable domain reads SAVISQKPSRDICQRGTSLTIQCQVDSQVTMMFWYRQQPGQSLTLIATANQGSEATYESGFVIDKFPISRPNLTFSTLTVSNMSPEDSSIYLCSATQGSGANVLTFGAGSRLTVL.

This chain joins TRBV7-2 and TRBJ1-4; 7 bases are a match to TRBD1. After removal of 5 bases from V and 5 bases from J, the junction contained 5 bases not matched to a gene. Germline V gene sequence: CDR1 SGHTA, CDR2 FQGNSA. CDR3 length equals 14 residues. The chain's CDR3 is CASSIRQGNEKLFF. CDR3 nucleotide sequence: TGTGCCAGCAGCATTAGACAGGGCAATGAAAAACTGTTTTTT.

The chain links TRBV5-1 to TRBJ1-2, with 8 bases lining up with TRBD1. V lost 0 bases and J lost 4; bases outside the gene matches: 5. This CDR3 is 15 amino acids long. Germline V lookup: CDR1 SGHRS, CDR2 YFSETQ. CDR3 nucleotide sequence: TGCGCCAGCAGCTTGGGGGACAGGCGTCCCTATGGCTACACCTTC. Translated, it gives CASSLGDRRPYGYTF.

About this clonotype itself: Relative to the germline gene, one junction end is altered; a read error may explain this. The rearrangement joins TRBV4-2 to TRBJ1-2; 8 bases are shared with TRBD1. This CDR3 spans 15 amino acids. Germline loops: CDR1 LGHNA, CDR2 YNFKEQ. CDR3 bases: TGCGCCAGCAGCCAAGTGACCGGGACAGGTGCTGGCTACACCTTC. Translating it yields CASSQVTGTGAGYTF.

The chain joins TRBV6-5 to TRBJ2-1, with 13 nucleotides matching TRBD2. This CDR3 is 14 amino acids long. The V gene end was trimmed by 7 bases and the J gene end by 8 bases; junction bases not matched to a gene: 5. Germline V CDR1 and CDR2: MNHEY, SVGAGI. Here the CDR3 reads CASKGLAGIHEQFF. The CDR3 bases are TGTGCCAGCAAGGGACTAGCGGGGATTCATGAGCAGTTCTTC.

The rearrangement uses TRBV4-3 and TRBJ1-5; tentative D call: TRBD1 (6 bases). CDR1 is LGHNA, CDR2 YSLEER, per germline. The CDR3 has 17 amino acids. Deletions cut 0 bases from V and 2 bases from J, with 14 bases between. The CDR3 sequence is CASSQDSGRGRNQPQHF. The DNA of the CDR3 is TGCGCCAGCAGCCAAGACTCGGGCAGGGGCCGCAATCAGCCCCAGCATTTT.

This clonotype was recorded a few times. This chain links TRBV10-3 with TRBJ1-5, with no clear D. This CDR3 spans 12 amino acids. Germline loops: CDR1 ENHRY, CDR2 SYGVKD. V lost 10 bases to trimming and J lost 2 bases, with 9 bases between them. The CDR3 spells CATAVGNQPQHF. In DNA, the CDR3 is TGTGCCACCGCGGTCGGCAATCAGCCCCAGCATTTT.

The genes are TRBV20-1 and TRBJ1-5, with D unresolved. This CDR3 comprises 12 residues. V lost 6 bases, J lost 4 bases, and 10 bases lay in between. Germline V CDR1 and CDR2: DFQATT, SNEGSKA (reference sequence). The CDR3 nucleotides read TGCAGTGCCCCGGAGGTTAATCAGCCCCAGCATTTT. It translates to CSAPEVNQPQHF.

The chain couples TRBV6-6 to TRBJ2-1; the match to TRBD2 covers 10 bases. With V trimmed by 3 bases and J by 8 bases, 4 bases remained unmatched. The CDR3 spans 14 residues. Germline V gene data show CDR1 as MNHNY and CDR2 as SVGAGI (reference sequence). The CDR3 nucleotides are TGTGCCAGCAGTTATAGCGGGGGGCGGGATGAGCAGTTCTTC. Translating it yields CASSYSGGRDEQFF.

The chain has TRBV20-1 and TRBJ1-1; possible D gene TRBD1, 5 bases. The CDR3 covers 13 residues. The germline V gene encodes CDR1 DFQATT and CDR2 SNEGSKA (reference sequence). V was shortened by 3 bases and J by 5 bases, with 13 bases between the two germline ends. CDR3 loop: CSARTWGGTEAFF. CDR3 nucleotide sequence: TGCAGTGCTAGGACCTGGGGGGGGACTGAAGCTTTCTTT.

By its share, this clonotype is medium-sized. The chain uses TRBV20-1 and TRBJ1-6, with 8 bases identical to TRBD1. The CDR3 is made up of 13 amino acids. The germline V gene encodes CDR1 DFQATT and CDR2 SNEGSKA (reference sequence). V lost 0 bases, J lost 8 bases, and 0 bases stayed unmatched. The CDR3 region is CSARETGDSPLHF. The CDR3, as DNA: TGCAGTGCTAGAGAGACAGGGGATTCACCCCTCCACTTT.

The chain carries TRBV12-3 or TRBV12-4 and TRBJ1-2; D unresolved. Between the trimmed V and J ends, which lost 3 bases and 6 bases, there was a span of 11 bases. This CDR3 is built from 13 residues. CDR3: CASSFALTDGYTF. CDR3 DNA sequence: TGTGCCAGCAGTTTTGCTCTGACGGATGGCTACACCTTC.

The V gene is TRBV19, the J gene TRBJ1-1; D gene uncertain. Germline CDR1 LNHDA, CDR2 SQIVND (reference sequence). V lost 6 bases and J 7 bases, leaving 21 bases between the germline ends. This CDR3 is built from 15 residues. Written as DNA, the CDR3 is TGTGCCAGTAGGGCCCCAGTACGGACGGACTTTGAAGCTTTCTTT. Its protein is CASRAPVRTDFEAFF.

The V call is TRBV18, the J call TRBJ2-7, with D unresolved. The germline V and J ends were trimmed by 1 base and 6 bases, with 16 bases remaining between them. CDR1 and CDR2 (germline): KGHSH, LQKENI. The CDR3 has 15 residues. CDR3 bases: TGTGCCAGCTCACCACGGACCGGGTCTCCGGGCGAGCAGTACTTC. Translated, it gives CASSPRTGSPGEQYF. Based on the CDR3 plus reference TRBV18 and TRBJ2-7, the full variable domain is NAGVMQNPRHLVRRRGQEARLRCSPMKGHSHVYWYRQLPEEGLKFMVYLQKENIIDESGMPKERFSAEFPKEGPSILRIQQVVRGDSAAYFCASSPRTGSPGEQYFGPGTRLTVT.

The chain uses TRBV12-3 or TRBV12-4 and TRBJ2-7; TRBD1 aligns across 9 bases. Trimming took 5 bases from V and 4 from J; bases not matched to a gene: 6. CDR3 length equals 14 residues. The CDR3: CASSNTGGGYEQYF. The CDR3 DNA is TGTGCCAGCAGTAACACAGGGGGCGGGTACGAGCAGTACTTC.